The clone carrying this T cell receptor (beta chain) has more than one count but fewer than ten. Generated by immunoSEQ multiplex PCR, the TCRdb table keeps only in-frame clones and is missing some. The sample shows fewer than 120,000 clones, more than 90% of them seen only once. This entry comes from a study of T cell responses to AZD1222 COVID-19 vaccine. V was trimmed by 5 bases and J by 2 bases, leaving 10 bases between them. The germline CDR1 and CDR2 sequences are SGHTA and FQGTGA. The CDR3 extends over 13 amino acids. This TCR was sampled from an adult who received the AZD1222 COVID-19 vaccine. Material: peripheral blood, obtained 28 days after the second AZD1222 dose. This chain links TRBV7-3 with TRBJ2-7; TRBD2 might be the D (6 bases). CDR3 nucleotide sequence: TGTGCCAGCAGCCCGGGACTTACCTACGAGCAGTACTTC. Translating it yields CASSPGLTYEQYF.